The 17 T cell receptor beta chains below all came from one sample that was sequenced in a study of cytomegalovirus exposure and HLA in healthy donors. PCR involved 60 Vbeta and 13 Jbeta primers. Sequencing used immunoSEQ multiplex PCR; TCRdb keeps in-frame clones, though not all of them. This table has under 150,000 clones, around a tenth appearing once. The sequenced sample was PBMCs. The receptors were gathered from a male donor in good health and CMV-seronegative.

This clone was counted between two and nine times. The chain links TRBV7-3 to TRBJ2-2; D possibly corresponds to TRBD1 (5 bases). Trimming pared 4 bases from V and 5 bases from J, leaving 11 bases between. The CDR3 contains 14 residues. Germline V gene lookup returns CDR1 SGHTA and CDR2 FQGTGA. The CDR3 sequence is CASSSQGGTGELFF. DNA of the CDR3: TGTGCCAGCAGCTCGCAGGGCGGAACCGGGGAGCTGTTTTTT.

The V gene is TRBV10-3, the J gene TRBJ2-7, with a weak D call TRBD1 (6 bases). Germline values: CDR1 ENHRY, CDR2 SYGVKD. The CDR3 has 11 amino acids. V gave up 9 bases and J gave up 3 bases, with 9 bases separating them. DNA for the CDR3: TGTGCCATAAGGGACAACTACGAGCAGTACTTC. Residues: CAIRDNYEQYF.

The chain carries TRBV21-1 and TRBJ2-2; the table's D call, TRBD2, was not checked against the DNA. TRBV21-1 is designated a pseudogene. This CDR3 contains 17 residues. The CDR3 is CASMKGTSGRPPGELFF. In nucleotides, the CDR3 is TGTGCCAGCATGAAGGGGACTAGCGGGAGACCCCCCGGGGAGCTGTTTTTT.

V usage is TRBV28 and J usage is TRBJ1-2; no reliable D call. CDR1 is MDHEN and CDR2 is SYDVKM in the germline V gene. The germline V and J ends were trimmed by 6 bases and 0 bases, with 8 bases remaining between them. The CDR3 sequence is 13 residues long. The CDR3 loop reads CASSPRANYGYTF. CDR3 in DNA: TGTGCCAGCAGCCCGCGGGCTAACTATGGCTACACCTTC.

Only a few counts were recorded for this clone. This sequence joins TRBV21-1 and TRBJ2-7; no check of the table's D call, TRBD1, against the DNA was made. TRBV21-1 constitutes a pseudogene. There are 15 residues in the CDR3. The CDR3 protein is CASSDCRDREVEQYF. CDR3 in DNA: TGTGCCAGCAGCGACTGCCGGGACAGGGAAGTCGAGCAGTACTTC.

The chain is built from TRBV29-1 and TRBJ2-1; 8 nucleotides match TRBD1. Germline CDR1 reads SQVTM; CDR2 reads ANQGSEA. The CDR3 covers 15 residues. Trimming took 1 base from V and 7 from J; bases not matched to a gene: 9. This CDR3 is CSVEGQGMDWNEQFF. CDR3 DNA: TGCAGCGTTGAAGGACAGGGGATGGACTGGAATGAGCAGTTCTTC.

This clone was found a few times. This specimen includes other DNA sequences encoding the same CDR3. This chain uses TRBV6-1 with TRBJ2-7; 8 positions agree with TRBD1. The CDR3 has 15 residues. The J segment lost 0 bases and the V segment lost 6 bases, leaving 7 bases of the junction unmatched. Looked up from germline, CDR1 is MNHNS and CDR2 is SASEGT. In DNA form, the CDR3 reads TGTGCCAGCAGCCGGGACAGGTCATACTCCTACGAGCAGTACTTC. Its protein product is CASSRDRSYSYEQYF.

The rearrangement joins TRBV12-5 to TRBJ2-4; the match to TRBD1 covers 8 bases. Germline CDR1 is LGHNT and CDR2 is FRNRAP. This CDR3 contains 17 residues. J was trimmed by 0 bases and V by 5 bases; bases with no gene match: 9. The CDR3 sequence is CASGTGTGKPAKNIQYF. The CDR3 nucleotides are TGTGCTAGTGGTACCGGGACAGGAAAGCCAGCCAAAAACATTCAGTACTTC.

Only a few counts were recorded for this clone. This chain connects TRBV4-2 to TRBJ2-3, with no clear D. The CDR3 runs to 16 residues. Trimming shortened V by 0 bases and J by 0 bases, and 10 bases separated the two germline ends. Germline V CDR1 and CDR2: LGHNA, YNFKEQ. The CDR3: CASSQDPSLSTDTQYF. CDR3 bases: TGTGCCAGCAGCCAAGACCCGTCCCTCAGCACAGATACGCAGTATTTT.

This clone was seen a few times. This sequence joins TRBV7-9 and TRBJ2-5; 9 bases agree with TRBD1. With V trimmed by 3 bases and J by 3 bases, 5 bases remained unmatched. Germline V gene data show CDR1 as SEHNR and CDR2 as FQNEAQ (reference sequence). The CDR3 has 15 amino acids. CDR3 in DNA: TGTGCCAGCAGCTTGGGGGGGACAGGGAAAGAGACCCAGTACTTC. Amino acid sequence: CASSLGGTGKETQYF.

The gene calls are TRBV2 and TRBJ2-7; 8 bases map to TRBD1. Germline loops: CDR1 SNHLY, CDR2 FYNNEI. J lost 3 bases, V lost 4 bases, and 8 bases had no gene match. The CDR3 has 15 residues. The DNA for the CDR3 is TGTGCCAGCAGTGTTGGACAGGGTGCGTTCTACGAGCAGTACTTC. Protein: CASSVGQGAFYEQYF.

This clone was counted only a few times. The chain is built from TRBV11-2 and TRBJ2-7; 7 bases align to TRBD1. CDR3 length: 15 residues. After removal of 4 bases from V and 0 bases from J, the junction contained 6 bases not matched to a gene. Germline loops: CDR1 SGHAT, CDR2 FQNNGV. The CDR3 protein is CASSSSTGFSYEQYF. The CDR3, as DNA: TGTGCCAGCAGCTCTTCGACAGGGTTCTCCTACGAGCAGTACTTC.

This clone came up a few times. The rearrangement joins TRBV19 to TRBJ2-7, with TRBD2 matching 7 bases. The CDR3 has 14 amino acids. The junction had 4 bases not matched to a gene; V was cut back by 1 base and J by 4 bases. Germline CDR1 is LNHDA and CDR2 is SQIVND (reference sequence). The CDR3 is CASSIAASGYEQYF. DNA of the CDR3: TGTGCCAGTAGTATAGCGGCTAGCGGATACGAGCAGTACTTC.

The CDR3 region has the DNA TGTGCCAGCAATCCGACAGTCACGACCTACGAGCAGTACTTC. As protein: CASNPTVTTYEQYF. The chain carries TRBV2 and TRBJ2-7, with a tentative D call TRBD1 (5 bases). CDR3 length: 14 residues. The germline CDR1 and CDR2 sequences are SNHLY and FYNNEI. V dropped 7 bases and J dropped 2 bases, with 15 bases sitting between them.

J is TRBJ2-1 and V is TRBV6-5; 15 positions agree with TRBD2. The CDR3 has 14 residues. V trimming: 8 bases; J trimming: 10 bases; junction bases outside the gene matches: 6. Germline V lookup: CDR1 MNHEY, CDR2 SVGAGI. The CDR3 here is CASGLAGGPGEQFF. As DNA, the CDR3 is TGTGCCAGCGGACTAGCGGGAGGGCCCGGGGAGCAGTTCTTC.

This clone was detected only a few times. The chain recombines TRBV13 with TRBJ2-1, with D possibly being TRBD2 (5 bases). The V end lost 5 bases, the J end lost 0 bases, and 14 bases lay between the germline ends. This CDR3 has 16 residues. Germline lookup yields CDR1 PRHDT and CDR2 FYEKMQ (reference sequence). In nucleotides, the CDR3 is TGTGCCAGCAGCCTCCCCGGGGTCAGCTCCTACAATGAGCAGTTCTTC. This translates into CASSLPGVSSYNEQFF.

The gene calls are TRBV5-6 and TRBJ2-7, with a tentative D call TRBD2 (5 bases). V lost 1 base, J lost 2 bases, and 10 bases lay in between. CDR3 length: 14 amino acids. In germline, CDR1 is SGHDT, CDR2 YYEEEE. This CDR3 is CASSLQAGPYEQYF. The CDR3 bases are TGTGCCAGCAGCTTGCAGGCGGGCCCCTACGAGCAGTACTTC.